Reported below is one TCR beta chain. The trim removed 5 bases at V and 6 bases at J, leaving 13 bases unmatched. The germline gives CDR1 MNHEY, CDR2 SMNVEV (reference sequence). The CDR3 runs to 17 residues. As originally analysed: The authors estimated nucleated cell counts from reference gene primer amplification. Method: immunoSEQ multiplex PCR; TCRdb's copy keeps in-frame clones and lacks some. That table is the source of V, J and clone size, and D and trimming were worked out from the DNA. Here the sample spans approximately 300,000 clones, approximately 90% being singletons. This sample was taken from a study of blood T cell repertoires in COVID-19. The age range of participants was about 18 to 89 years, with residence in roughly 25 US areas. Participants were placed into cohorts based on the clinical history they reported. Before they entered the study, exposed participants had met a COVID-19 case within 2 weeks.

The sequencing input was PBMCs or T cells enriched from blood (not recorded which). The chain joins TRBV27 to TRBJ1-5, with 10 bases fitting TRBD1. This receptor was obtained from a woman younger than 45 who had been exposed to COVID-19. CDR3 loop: CASSDRKGTGVGQPQHF. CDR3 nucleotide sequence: TGTGCCAGCAGTGACCGGAAAGGGACAGGGGTAGGTCAGCCCCAGCATTTT.